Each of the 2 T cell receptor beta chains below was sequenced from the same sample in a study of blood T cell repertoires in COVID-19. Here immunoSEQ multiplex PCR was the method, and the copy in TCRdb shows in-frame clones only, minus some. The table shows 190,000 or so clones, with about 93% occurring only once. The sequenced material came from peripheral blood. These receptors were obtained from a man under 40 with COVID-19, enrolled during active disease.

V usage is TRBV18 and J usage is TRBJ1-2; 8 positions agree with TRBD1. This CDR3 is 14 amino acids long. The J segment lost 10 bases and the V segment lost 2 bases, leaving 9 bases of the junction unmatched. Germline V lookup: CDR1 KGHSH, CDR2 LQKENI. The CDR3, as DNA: TGTGCCAGCTCACCATCCCAGGGGGCGATCGACTACACCTTC. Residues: CASSPSQGAIDYTF.

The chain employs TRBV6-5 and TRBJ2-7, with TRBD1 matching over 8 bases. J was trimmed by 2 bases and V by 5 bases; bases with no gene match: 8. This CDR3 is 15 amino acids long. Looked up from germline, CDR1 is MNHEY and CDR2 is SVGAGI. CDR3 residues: CASSPEGDRPYEQYF. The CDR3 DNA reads TGTGCCAGCAGTCCGGAGGGGGACAGGCCCTACGAGCAGTACTTC.